This TCR beta chain was identified during a study of vaccination effects on CD4 cells after COVID-19. Comments on this clone: Its antigen is currently unknown.

Trimming shortened V by 1 base and J by 0 bases, and 7 bases separated the two germline ends. From germline, CDR1 is ENHRY and CDR2 SYGVKD. The CDR3 spans 15 residues. Prior to sequencing, the ViraFEST assay stimulated PBMC with viral peptide pools, which expanded the antigen-specific CD4+ T cells. When more than 9 days of culture had elapsed, CD4+ T cells were isolated. Vaccinees lacked prior SARS-CoV-2 infection and tested negative for nucleocapsid antibodies. General study findings and limits: Marked contraction was observed in infection-induced and vaccine-induced clones late after vaccination.

The assay was immunoSEQ multiplex PCR, and TCRdb's table has in-frame clones only and misses some. The sample lists about 41,000 clones; around 67% were seen once. Sequenced material: CD4+ T cells from PBMCs cultured with HCoV-OC43 spike peptides, taken before COVID-19 vaccination. Stated subset: HCoV-OC43 spike overlapping peptide pool stimulation. This TCR was sampled from a human donor who received a COVID-19 vaccine. The V call is TRBV10-3, the J call TRBJ1-5; D unresolved. CDR3 coding DNA: TGTGCCATCAGTGAGTACGGGAATAGCAATCAGCCCCAGCATTTT. It specifies CAISEYGNSNQPQHF.